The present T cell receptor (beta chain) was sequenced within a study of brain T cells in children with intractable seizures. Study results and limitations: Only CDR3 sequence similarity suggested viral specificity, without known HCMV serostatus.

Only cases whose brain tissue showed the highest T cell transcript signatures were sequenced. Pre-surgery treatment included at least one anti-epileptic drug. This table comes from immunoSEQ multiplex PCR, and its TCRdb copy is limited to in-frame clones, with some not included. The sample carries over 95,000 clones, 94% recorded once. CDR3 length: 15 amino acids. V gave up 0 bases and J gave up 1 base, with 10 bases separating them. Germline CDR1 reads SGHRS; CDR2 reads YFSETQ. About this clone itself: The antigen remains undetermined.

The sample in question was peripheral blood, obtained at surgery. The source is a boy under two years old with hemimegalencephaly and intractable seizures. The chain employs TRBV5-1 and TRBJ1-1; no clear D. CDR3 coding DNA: TGCGCCAGCAGCTTGGATCGGAGCAGGAACACTGAAGCTTTCTTT. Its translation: CASSLDRSRNTEAFF.